The 21 T cell receptor beta chains below all came from one sample that was sequenced in a study of cytomegalovirus exposure and HLA in healthy donors. The study ran its PCR with 60 Vbeta and 13 Jbeta primers. Profiled with immunoSEQ multiplex PCR; TCRdb holds only in-frame clones, not every one. The table shows 95,000 to 100,000 clones, with 75% to 90% occurring only once. Sequenced sample: PBMCs. The source is a man aged 25 to 40 in good health and CMV-seronegative.

This chain links TRBV5-4 with TRBJ2-7; D is possibly TRBD2 (6 bases). Trimming pared 6 bases from V and 0 bases from J, leaving 22 bases between. The CDR3 contains 17 residues. CDR1 is SGHNT and CDR2 is YYREEE in the germline V gene (reference sequence). CDR3 region: CASNKATSAGVSYEQYF. In nucleotides, the CDR3 is TGTGCCAGCAATAAAGCAACCTCAGCGGGTGTCTCCTACGAGCAGTACTTC.

The chain carries TRBV10-3 and TRBJ1-1; D is perhaps TRBD1 (5 bases). There are 14 residues in the CDR3. Per germline, CDR1 ENHRY and CDR2 SYGVKD. The V gene lost 0 bases and the J gene lost 6 bases, with 11 bases spanning the gap. CDR3: CAISESTDNAEAFF. The CDR3 DNA reads TGTGCCATCAGTGAGTCGACAGACAACGCTGAAGCTTTCTTT.

The chain uses TRBV27 and TRBJ1-2, with D possibly matching TRBD1 (6 bases). Germline values: CDR1 MNHEY, CDR2 SMNVEV (reference sequence). The CDR3 is 13 amino acids. V gave up 5 bases and J gave up 7 bases, with 14 bases separating them. The CDR3 nucleotides are TGTGCCAGCAGTGGGGCAGGCAGGGGTGGCTACACCTTC. Protein sequence: CASSGAGRGGYTF.

The chain recombines TRBV4-1 with TRBJ2-2; 8 bases line up with TRBD1. Unmatched junction bases numbered 1, after V lost 1 base and J lost 0 bases. Germline V gene lookup returns CDR1 MGHRA and CDR2 YSYEKL. The CDR3 length is 16 residues. For the CDR3, the DNA is TGCGCCAGCAGCCAAGGGACAGGGCCGAACACCGGGGAGCTGTTTTTT. Translating gives CASSQGTGPNTGELFF.

The chain is built from TRBV28 and TRBJ2-2, with D possibly being TRBD1 (7 bases). Germline V gene lookup returns CDR1 MDHEN and CDR2 SYDVKM. The CDR3 totals 18 residues. V lost 8 bases and J lost 2, with 24 bases in between. The CDR3 spells CASEGGSSGTANTGELFF. CDR3 nucleotide sequence: TGTGCCAGCGAGGGGGGTTCGTCCGGGACAGCAAACACCGGGGAGCTGTTTTTT.

The chain couples TRBV9 to TRBJ1-6; D unclear. The length of the CDR3 is 14 residues. The V end was cut by 0 bases, the J end by 9 bases, with 10 bases between. The germline gives CDR1 SGDLS, CDR2 YYNGEE. The CDR3 loop reads CASSVGAAGSPLHF. The CDR3, as DNA: TGTGCCAGCAGCGTAGGAGCGGCAGGTTCACCCCTCCACTTT.

The chain uses TRBV6-1 and TRBJ2-1, with 7 positions matching TRBD1. The CDR3 has 15 residues. Germline V lookup: CDR1 MNHNS, CDR2 SASEGT. Trimming removed 4 bases from V and 5 bases from J; junction bases left unmatched: 8. The CDR3 DNA reads TGTGCCAGCAGTGGAGGGACAGTGGGGCACAATGAGCAGTTCTTC. Its protein product is CASSGGTVGHNEQFF.

The chain employs TRBV28 and TRBJ2-1; no clear D. V lost 6 bases and J lost 8, with 8 bases in between. Germline lookup yields CDR1 MDHEN and CDR2 SYDVKM. The CDR3 sequence is 11 residues long. The CDR3 loop is CASSGVDEQFF. The CDR3 DNA reads TGTGCCAGCAGCGGAGTAGATGAGCAGTTCTTC.

The chain links TRBV18 to TRBJ2-7, with D unclear. Trimming pared 5 bases from V and 0 bases from J, leaving 5 bases between. CDR1 is KGHSH and CDR2 is LQKENI in the germline V gene. The CDR3 is made up of 12 amino acids. CDR3 in amino acids: CASSLDSYEQYF. Written as DNA, the CDR3 is TGTGCCAGCTCATTAGACTCCTACGAGCAGTACTTC. Based on the CDR3 plus reference TRBV18 and TRBJ2-7, the full variable domain is NAGVMQNPRHLVRRRGQEARLRCSPMKGHSHVYWYRQLPEEGLKFMVYLQKENIIDESGMPKERFSAEFPKEGPSILRIQQVVRGDSAAYFCASSLDSYEQYFGPGTRLTVT.

V and J are TRBV6-6 and TRBJ2-5, with a possible D match to TRBD2 (5 bases). From germline, CDR1 is MNHNY and CDR2 SVGAGI (reference sequence). The CDR3 extends over 13 amino acids. The CDR3 loop is CAIHGGLLETQYF. CDR3 bases: TGTGCTATACACGGAGGACTCCTGGAGACCCAGTACTTC.

This chain connects TRBV18 to TRBJ2-7; D might be TRBD1 (5 bases). V lost 2 bases and J 6 bases, leaving 20 bases between the germline ends. The CDR3 is made up of 16 amino acids. The germline gives CDR1 KGHSH, CDR2 LQKENI. The CDR3 sequence: CASSPSWGHEPIEQYF. CDR3 nucleotide sequence: TGTGCCAGCTCACCAAGTTGGGGCCACGAACCCATCGAGCAGTACTTC. The whole variable domain, remainder taken from reference TRBV18 and TRBJ2-7, is NAGVMQNPRHLVRRRGQEARLRCSPMKGHSHVYWYRQLPEEGLKFMVYLQKENIIDESGMPKERFSAEFPKEGPSILRIQQVVRGDSAAYFCASSPSWGHEPIEQYFGPGTRLTVT.

This clone came up a few times. V and J are TRBV2 and TRBJ2-3, with 12 bases lining up with TRBD2. The junction had 6 bases not matched to a gene; V was cut back by 5 bases and J by 6 bases. Germline CDR1 SNHLY, CDR2 FYNNEI. This CDR3 region has 15 residues. CDR3 residues: CASSKTSGRLDTQYF. CDR3 DNA sequence: TGTGCCAGCAGTAAAACTAGCGGGAGGTTGGATACGCAGTATTTT.

The DNA for the CDR3 is TGTGCCAGCAGCGGTGGGTGGGCAGACGAGCAGTACTTC. It is translated as CASSGGWADEQYF. The V gene is TRBV9, the J gene TRBJ2-7; D ambiguous. The CDR3 contains 13 residues. CDR1 SGDLS and CDR2 YYNGEE come from the germline V gene. Trimming removed 3 bases from V and 5 bases from J, with 12 bases in between. Full variable domain (rest looked up from reference TRBV9 and TRBJ2-7): DSGVTQTPKHLITATGQRVTLRCSPRSGDLSVYWYQQSLDQGLQFLIQYYNGEERAKGNILERFSAQQFPDLHSELNLSSLELGDSALYFCASSGGWADEQYFGPGTRLTVT.

V is TRBV5-4 and J is TRBJ2-5; the match to TRBD2 covers 12 bases. In germline, CDR1 is SGHNT, CDR2 YYREEE (reference sequence). The CDR3 covers 15 residues. V gave up 4 bases and J gave up 5 bases; unmatched junction bases: 6. The CDR3 DNA reads TGTGCCAGCAGCGCCGCCCTAGCGGGAGGGGAGACCCAGTACTTC. It yields the protein CASSAALAGGETQYF.

This chain connects TRBV2 to TRBJ2-7, with a possible D match to TRBD2 (6 bases). Germline lookup yields CDR1 SNHLY and CDR2 FYNNEI. This CDR3 has 12 amino acids. Trimming removed 5 bases at V and 6 bases at J, with 11 bases between. CDR3 amino acids: CASSSQEGEQYF. The DNA for the CDR3 is TGTGCCAGCAGTTCACAGGAGGGCGAGCAGTACTTC.

This sequence joins TRBV18 and TRBJ1-1; 7 bases match TRBD1. The CDR3 sequence is 12 residues long. J was trimmed by 7 bases and V by 1 base; bases with no gene match: 0. Germline V CDR1 and CDR2: KGHSH, LQKENI. This chain's CDR3 is CASSPRTGEAFF. Here the CDR3 DNA reads TGTGCCAGCTCACCACGGACAGGTGAAGCTTTCTTT.

A remark on this clone: The junction does not match germline at one end; this may be a read error. The chain employs TRBV9 and TRBJ2-3, with D perhaps TRBD2 (7 bases). CDR1 is SGDLS and CDR2 is YYNGEE in the germline V gene. There are 18 residues in the CDR3. CDR3 loop: CASSVTARRRGGTDTQYF. The CDR3 bases are TGTGCCAGCAGCGTAACGGCGAGACGGAGGGGGGGCACGGATACGCAGTATTTT.

This clone has a single count. The J gene is TRBJ1-6, the V gene TRBV14; possible D gene TRBD1, 5 bases. The CDR3 extends over 13 amino acids. The V end lost 6 bases, the J end lost 10 bases, and 13 bases lay between the germline ends. In germline, CDR1 is SGHDN, CDR2 FVKESK. The CDR3 DNA follows: TGTGCCAGCAGTGAAGGGGAAGACTCACCCCTCCACTTT. It specifies CASSEGEDSPLHF.

The table lists this clone with a count of one. V is TRBV28 and J is TRBJ2-3, with 7 nucleotides matching TRBD2. This CDR3 spans 15 amino acids. V shed 2 bases, J shed 6 bases, and the junction held 8 bases outside the gene matches. Looked up from germline, CDR1 is MDHEN and CDR2 is SYDVKM. The CDR3 here is CASSLVAGEGDTQYF. The CDR3 DNA reads as TGTGCCAGCAGTTTAGTTGCGGGAGAGGGGGATACGCAGTATTTT.

The gene calls are TRBV30 and TRBJ1-2; TRBD1 might be the D (6 bases). This CDR3 spans 15 amino acids. Germline V gene data show CDR1 as GTSNPN and CDR2 as SVGIG (reference sequence). The V end lost 3 bases, the J end lost 5 bases, and 19 bases lay between the germline ends. In nucleotides, the CDR3 is TGTGCCTGGAGCCCAAAGGCGGGGGGCGCTTATGGCTACACCTTC. It encodes CAWSPKAGGAYGYTF.

This chain uses TRBV11-2 with TRBJ1-2; no definite D call. The CDR3 is 16 amino acids. Trimming took 5 bases from V and 7 from J, leaving 23 bases between them. Germline values: CDR1 SGHAT, CDR2 FQNNGV. This CDR3 reads CASSLGLGRSVGGYTF. The CDR3 bases are TGTGCCAGCAGCCTCGGTTTGGGCCGGTCAGTCGGTGGCTACACCTTC.